This TCR beta chain was recorded in a study of blood T cells in healthy people across ages. Primers used in a second PCR of about 6 to 11 cycles were a sample-barcoded 5' primer and a J-beta primer mix. Each cDNA molecule carried a tag from a template-switch adaptor that contained 12 random nucleotides. Via MiXCR, TCRdb re-called the 5' RACE reads, giving one row per CDR3 protein. The sample records roughly 550,000 distinct CDR3 sequences, 24% being singletons. V was pared by 1 base and J by 3 bases, with 15 bases between. This CDR3 region has 17 residues. Germline V gene data show CDR1 as SGHVS and CDR2 as FQNEAQ. The same specimen was also included in a second study, on T cells of mothers and their children.

The TCR comes from a boy aged 5-17 years in good health. The specimen sequenced was blood. The rearrangement joins TRBV7-8 to TRBJ1-4; a weak D match, TRBD1 (5 bases). The CDR3, as DNA: TGTGCCAGCAGCTTAGGGAATGGGGCAGGAGCTAATGAAAAACTGTTTTTT. Protein product: CASSLGNGAGANEKLFF.